The 20 T cell receptor beta chains given below trace back to one sample, sequenced in a study of cytomegalovirus exposure and HLA in healthy donors. PCR amplification relied on 60 Vbeta primers (plus 13 Jbeta primers). The repertoire was sequenced with immunoSEQ multiplex PCR; TCRdb's copy has only in-frame clones and lacks some. The sample lists some 120,000 clones, 81% occurring once. Sequencing used PBMCs. The receptors shown here come from a young woman in good health and CMV-seronegative.

J is TRBJ1-5 and V is TRBV28; 7 nucleotides agree with TRBD1. The J segment lost 0 bases and the V segment lost 1 base, leaving 6 bases of the junction unmatched. CDR3 length: 17 amino acids. The germline gives CDR1 MDHEN, CDR2 SYDVKM. The CDR3 loop reads CASSLYGTVNSNQPQHF. DNA for the CDR3: TGTGCCAGCAGTTTATACGGGACAGTGAATAGCAATCAGCCCCAGCATTTT.

V gene TRBV4-3 combines with J gene TRBJ2-3; perhaps TRBD2 as D (5 bases). Trimming removed 5 bases at V and 3 bases at J, with 9 bases between. The CDR3 loop spans 13 amino acids. Germline V CDR1 and CDR2: LGHNA, YSLEER. CDR3 protein: CASSAGGTDTQYF. The CDR3, as DNA: TGCGCCAGCAGCGCAGGAGGTACAGATACGCAGTATTTT.

This clone appeared once. This chain links TRBV19 with TRBJ2-1, with TRBD2 identical over 8 bases. CDR1 is LNHDA, CDR2 SQIVND, per germline (reference sequence). J gave up 7 bases and V 5 bases, and 7 bases lay outside the gene matches. The CDR3 runs to 14 residues. The DNA for the CDR3 is TGTGCCAGTAGTCTTAGCGGGACCCCTAATGAGCAGTTCTTC. Translating gives CASSLSGTPNEQFF.

CDR3 DNA sequence: TGTGCCAGCAGCCAGGACAGGGAGACCCAGTACTTC. This encodes CASSQDRETQYF. The genes are TRBV11-2 and TRBJ2-5; 7 bases match TRBD1. The length of the CDR3 is 12 residues. V lost 5 bases, J lost 5 bases, and 2 bases stayed unmatched. CDR1 and CDR2 (germline): SGHAT, FQNNGV.

As concerns this clone: Relative to the germline gene, one junction end is altered; a read error may explain this. The rearrangement joins TRBV9 to TRBJ1-2; D is ambiguous. Germline CDR1 and CDR2: SGDLS and YYNGEE. The CDR3 has 11 residues. CDR3 residues: CASSVGTVPHF. Here the CDR3 DNA reads TGTGCCAGCAGCGTAGGAACAGTACCCCACTTC.

The chain carries TRBV5-4 and TRBJ2-7, with 8 bases identical to TRBD2. V gave up 3 bases and J gave up 4 bases; unmatched junction bases: 3. Germline V gives CDR1 SGHNT, CDR2 YYREEE (reference sequence). There are 13 residues in the CDR3. The CDR3 protein is CASSSPGGYEQYF. The CDR3 DNA reads as TGTGCCAGCAGCTCGCCGGGGGGGTACGAGCAGTACTTC.

This clone was found once. The chain employs TRBV5-6 and TRBJ2-1; 11 bases agree with TRBD2. From germline, CDR1 is SGHDT and CDR2 YYEEEE. The CDR3 totals 16 residues. V shed 1 base, J shed 4 bases, and the junction held 4 bases outside the gene matches. The CDR3 spells CASSLTGLAVYNEQFF. CDR3 nucleotides: TGTGCCAGCAGCTTGACGGGACTAGCGGTATACAATGAGCAGTTCTTC.

Ten or more counts support this clone. Here the CDR3 reads CASRLQGTASGEQYF. CDR3 nucleotides: TGTGCCAGCAGGTTACAGGGGACAGCCTCCGGCGAGCAGTACTTC. The chain links TRBV6-6 to TRBJ2-7, with TRBD1 matching 7 bases. Losses at the gene ends were 6 bases for V and 6 bases for J; bases not matched to a gene: 14. Germline V gene sequence: CDR1 MNHNY, CDR2 SVGAGI (reference sequence). The CDR3 length is 15 residues.

V usage is TRBV15 and J usage is TRBJ2-1; D remains ambiguous. The germline V gene encodes CDR1 LNHNV and CDR2 YYDKDF (reference sequence). This CDR3 has 12 amino acids. V gave up 0 bases and J gave up 12 bases, with 9 bases separating them. The CDR3 nucleotides are TGTGCCACCAGCAGAGAGGTTATCGGGCAGTTCTTC. Translated: CATSREVIGQFF.

The chain recombines TRBV5-6 with TRBJ1-1; D is unclear. Trimming shortened V by 1 base and J by 3 bases, and 7 bases separated the two germline ends. This CDR3 is built from 13 residues. CDR1 and CDR2 (germline): SGHDT, YYEEEE. The CDR3 sequence: CASSLKPDTEAFF. CDR3 nucleotides: TGTGCCAGCAGCTTGAAGCCTGACACTGAAGCTTTCTTT.

This clone was seen only once. The chain uses TRBV10-3 and TRBJ2-2; D may be TRBD1 (6 bases). This CDR3 contains 17 residues. Germline loops: CDR1 ENHRY, CDR2 SYGVKD. Trimming removed 2 bases at V and 1 base at J, with 14 bases between. The chain's CDR3 is CAISERTAGENTGELFF. The CDR3 DNA reads as TGTGCCATCAGTGAGCGGACGGCAGGGGAGAACACCGGGGAGCTGTTTTTT.

This chain links TRBV5-4 with TRBJ2-1; D remains ambiguous. Per germline, CDR1 SGHNT and CDR2 YYREEE (reference sequence). The CDR3 is 14 amino acids. The V end was cut by 2 bases, the J end by 0 bases, with 6 bases between. In DNA, the CDR3 is TGTGCCAGCAGCTTAGCTGGCTCCTACAATGAGCAGTTCTTC. The encoded protein is CASSLAGSYNEQFF.

The chain recombines TRBV27 with TRBJ2-5; unclear D gene. The better agreement between TRBJ2-7 and the DNA end casts doubt on the J call. Germline V CDR1 and CDR2: MNHEY, SMNVEV (reference sequence). The CDR3 has 15 residues. CDR3 DNA sequence: TGTGCCAGCAGTTTATCGGTCAGGAACTCCTACGAGCAGTACTTC. Residues: CASSLSVRNSYEQYF.

The V and J genes are TRBV27 and TRBJ1-2; the match to TRBD1 covers 7 bases. V lost 2 bases and J lost 8; bases outside the gene matches: 5. Per the germline V gene, CDR1 is MNHEY and CDR2 is SMNVEV (reference sequence). The CDR3 covers 13 residues. The CDR3 loop reads CASSLVAGGGYTF. The DNA for the CDR3 is TGTGCCAGCAGTTTAGTGGCAGGGGGAGGCTACACCTTC.

This sequence joins TRBV5-1 and TRBJ2-3; the match to TRBD1 covers 9 bases. With V trimmed by 4 bases and J by 4 bases, 10 bases remained unmatched. The CDR3 is made up of 16 amino acids. CDR1 is SGHRS and CDR2 is YFSETQ in the germline V gene. CDR3: CASSAGPGQGSDTQYF. The CDR3 nucleotides read TGCGCCAGCAGCGCGGGACCGGGACAGGGCTCAGATACGCAGTATTTT.

This chain links TRBV6-1 with TRBJ2-1; TRBD1 matches at 7 bases. This CDR3 is built from 14 residues. V shed 11 bases and J 0 bases; nucleotides not matched to a gene: 7. The germline V gene encodes CDR1 MNHNS and CDR2 SASEGT. The CDR3 DNA reads as TGTGCCCTGAAGGCAGGGGGCTCCTACAATGAGCAGTTCTTC. As protein: CALKAGGSYNEQFF.

V gene TRBV27 combines with J gene TRBJ2-1; D gene uncertain. Germline CDR1 is MNHEY and CDR2 is SMNVEV (reference sequence). Trimming removed 5 bases from V and 5 bases from J, with 16 bases in between. The CDR3 has 15 amino acids. The CDR3 loop is CASSPAWAPDNEQFF. For the CDR3, the DNA is TGTGCCAGCAGTCCCGCATGGGCCCCAGACAATGAGCAGTTCTTC.

The rearrangement links TRBV5-1 to TRBJ1-4; a possible D gene is TRBD1 (5 bases). The CDR3 loop spans 12 amino acids. CDR1 and CDR2 (germline): SGHRS, YFSETQ. V gave up 5 bases and J gave up 8 bases, with 10 bases separating them. CDR3 DNA: TGCGCCAGCAGGGACACCGACGAAAAACTGTTTTTT. Translated, it gives CASRDTDEKLFF.

CDR3 nucleotide sequence: TGTGCCAGCAGTGAAGGGTTAGTCTCTGGAAACACCATATATTTT. Its translation is CASSEGLVSGNTIYF. The chain recombines TRBV6-1 with TRBJ1-3; no clear D gene. Germline V lookup: CDR1 MNHNS, CDR2 SASEGT. The CDR3 consists of 15 residues. V was trimmed by 1 base and J by 0 bases, leaving 7 bases between them.

The chain links TRBV7-9 to TRBJ2-5, with unresolved D. From germline, CDR1 is SEHNR and CDR2 FQNEAQ (reference sequence). CDR3 length: 10 residues. The germline V and J ends were trimmed by 8 bases and 4 bases, with 5 bases remaining between them. CDR3 in DNA: TGTGCCAGCGGCCTAGAGACCCAGTACTTC. The encoded protein is CASGLETQYF.